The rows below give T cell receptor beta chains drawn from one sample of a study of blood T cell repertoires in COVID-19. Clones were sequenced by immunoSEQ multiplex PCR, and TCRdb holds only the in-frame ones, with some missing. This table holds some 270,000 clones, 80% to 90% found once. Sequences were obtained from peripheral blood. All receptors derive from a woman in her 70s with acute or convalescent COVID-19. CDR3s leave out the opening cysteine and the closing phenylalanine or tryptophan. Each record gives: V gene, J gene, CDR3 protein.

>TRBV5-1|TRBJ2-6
ASSSLAPGANVLT
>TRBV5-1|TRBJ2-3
ASSPGTSGDFTDTQY
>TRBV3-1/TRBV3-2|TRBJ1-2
ASSRPTGGYT
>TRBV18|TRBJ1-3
ASSTDRALHPAGNTIY
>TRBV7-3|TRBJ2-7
ASSFKEMGEQY
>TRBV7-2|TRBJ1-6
ASSLQGDKSPLH
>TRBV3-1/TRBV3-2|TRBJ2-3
ASSESGTSVDTQY
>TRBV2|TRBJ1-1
ASRTGGTDTEAF
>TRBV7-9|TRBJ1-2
ASSSGRGGFYGYT
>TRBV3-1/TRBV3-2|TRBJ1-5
ASSQVSGRDQPQH
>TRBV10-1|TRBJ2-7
ASSDGGVQPEQY
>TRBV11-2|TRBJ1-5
ASSYGVWQPQH
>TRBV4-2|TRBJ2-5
ASSQGSGNNQETQY
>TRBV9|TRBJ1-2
ASSPTSGINNYGYT
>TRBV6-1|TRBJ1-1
ASSEGIGAPGHTEAF
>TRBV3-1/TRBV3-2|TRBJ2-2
ASRNNGGPGELF
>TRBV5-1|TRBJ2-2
ASSDRYGQAGELF
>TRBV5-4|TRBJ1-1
ASSFRDRVREAF
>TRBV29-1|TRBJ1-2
SVGDSNYGYT
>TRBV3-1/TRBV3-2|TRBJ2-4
ASSQVSTVRGNIQY
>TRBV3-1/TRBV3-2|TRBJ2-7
ASSQGAVLTTYEQY
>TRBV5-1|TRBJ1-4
ASSSYPGTANEKLF
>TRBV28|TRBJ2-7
ASTEGAGSSYEQY
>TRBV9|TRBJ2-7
ASSPTPSRSFEQY
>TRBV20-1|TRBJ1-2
SAPKGAGYT
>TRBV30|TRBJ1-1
AWTPGESGGSEAF
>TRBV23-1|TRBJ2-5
ASSPLPPQDQETQY
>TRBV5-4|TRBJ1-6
ASSLNPRGGQNSPLH
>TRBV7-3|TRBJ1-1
ASSFNSLNTEAF
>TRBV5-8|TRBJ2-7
ASSPGQGNLEQY
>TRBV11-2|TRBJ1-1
ASSFFGTGRSEAF
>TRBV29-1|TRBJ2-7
SVDGSTSGAYEQY
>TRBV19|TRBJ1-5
ASRDTPRSNQPQH
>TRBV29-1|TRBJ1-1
SGGAGGTEAF
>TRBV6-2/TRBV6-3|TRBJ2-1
ASSMFGEQF
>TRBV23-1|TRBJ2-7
AILGQDDYYEQY